This T cell receptor beta chain derives from a study of blood T cell repertoires in COVID-19. Whole-study context: Samples taken during acute and convalescent COVID-19 were collected in the United States, Italy and Spain. T cells, B-cell-depleted T cells, or PBMCs supplied cDNA or gDNA.

This clone was observed a single time. The authors' processing: From reference gene primer amplification, estimates of nucleated cell counts were derived. Only in-frame clones appear in the TCRdb table, and some are missing; sequencing was by immunoSEQ multiplex PCR. V and J calls plus clone size are reproduced from that table; the DNA served to infer D and trimming. Of under 100,000 clones in the sample, 89% were seen once. The CDR3 is made up of 16 amino acids. CDR1 is MDHEN, CDR2 SYDVKM, per germline. Trimming removed 4 bases from V and 5 bases from J; junction bases left unmatched: 8. Sequenced input: peripheral blood. This clonotype originated in a woman aged 70-85 years with acute or convalescent COVID-19. This chain connects TRBV28 to TRBJ1-2, with 12 bases matching TRBD1. CDR3 protein: CASSSWRGQGAYGYTF. The CDR3 DNA follows: TGTGCCAGCAGTTCATGGAGGGGACAGGGGGCTTATGGCTACACCTTC.